The sequence of this TCR beta chain was determined in a study of blood T cell repertoires in COVID-19. V lost 0 bases, J lost 8 bases, and 12 bases lay in between. The CDR3 spans 14 residues. Germline CDR1 SGHRS, CDR2 YFSETQ. Assay: immunoSEQ multiplex PCR; the TCRdb copy retains only in-frame clones and omits some. Among roughly 380,000 clones listed, approximately 80% were seen once. The genes are TRBV5-1 and TRBJ2-1; no definite D call. Source material: peripheral blood. The receptor was derived from a human donor with acute or convalescent COVID-19. The donor label of this sample is uncertain. CDR3 bases: TGCGCCAGCAGCTTGGGTGGGCAGACGGATGAGCAGTTCTTC. This encodes CASSLGGQTDEQFF.